This TCR beta chain was retrieved from a study of T-cell reconstitution after alpha-beta-depleted transplantation in children. Between the trimmed V and J ends, which lost 4 bases and 5 bases, there was a span of 23 bases. CDR1 SEHNR and CDR2 FQNEAQ come from the germline V gene (reference sequence). This CDR3 spans 17 amino acids. It was with unique molecular identifiers that the TCRbeta library was prepared. TCRdb fed the PCR reads into MiXCR, producing one record per CDR3 protein. This sample has around 200,000 distinct CDR3 sequences; 8% to 10% occur once, and the top ten carry approximately 6.6%.

This TCR was sampled from a human donor who donated a stem cell graft to a child with acute lymphoblastic leukemia. The chain employs TRBV7-9 and TRBJ1-1; a possible D gene is TRBD1 (6 bases). The sequences come from PBMCs from the stem cell graft donor, collected from the stem cell graft. Here the CDR3 reads CASSSRELQGGRTEAFF. The CDR3 DNA reads TGTGCCAGCAGCTCTCGAGAGTTACAGGGAGGAAGAACTGAAGCTTTCTTT.